These 9 T cell receptor beta chains were sequenced from one sample in a study of blood T cells in healthy people across ages. With a J-beta primer mix and a sample-barcoded 5' primer, a second PCR ran about 6 to 11 cycles. TCRdb processed the 5' RACE reads anew with MiXCR; each CDR3 protein has one entry. The sample comprises around 1,000,000 distinct CDR3 sequences, approximately 38% of which are singletons, and 13% rests with the top ten. The sequenced sample was blood. Every receptor here comes from a man aged 18 to 30 in good health.

This clonotype was counted a few times. The chain is built from TRBV20-1 and TRBJ2-7, with D tentatively TRBD1 (6 bases). Germline assignment: CDR1 DFQATT and CDR2 SNEGSKA (reference sequence). Trimming took 3 bases from V and 4 from J, leaving 19 bases between them. The CDR3 totals 15 residues. CDR3 nucleotides: TGCAGTGCTAGCCATACAGGGTCTAGGGCGTACGAGCAGTACTTC. Translation gives CSASHTGSRAYEQYF.

A note on this clonotype: This may be a read error, as it is one base from a much larger clone. The chain combines TRBV15 with TRBJ2-1; no firm D call. The end of the DNA aligns better with TRBJ2-7, so the J call may be wrong. Germline values: CDR1 LNHNV, CDR2 YYDKDF (reference sequence). There are 12 residues in the CDR3. Written as DNA, the CDR3 is TGTGCCACCAGCAGAGTTTACAATGAGCAGTACTTC. Translated, it gives CATSRVYNEQYF.

This clonotype was seen a handful of times. The chain combines TRBV6-1 with TRBJ2-1, with TRBD2 matching 9 bases. The trim removed 3 bases at V and 6 bases at J, leaving 3 bases unmatched. Germline CDR1 reads MNHNS; CDR2 reads SASEGT. This CDR3 region has 14 residues. The CDR3 sequence is CASSEGLASNEQFF. For the CDR3, the DNA is TGTGCCAGCAGTGAGGGACTAGCTAGCAATGAGCAGTTCTTC.

Comments on this clonotype: Its ends do not fully match the called genes, so a read error is possible. V gene TRBV30 combines with J gene TRBJ1-5; D is possibly TRBD1 (5 bases). Germline V CDR1 and CDR2: GTSNPN, SVGIG (reference sequence). There are 12 residues in the CDR3. The CDR3 here is CAGSGVTEPQHF. CDR3 sequence (DNA): TGTGCCGGGAGTGGGGTGACAGAGCCCCAGCATTTT.

The chain joins TRBV20-1 to TRBJ1-4, with D possibly being TRBD1 (6 bases). Germline values: CDR1 DFQATT, CDR2 SNEGSKA (reference sequence). The CDR3 totals 15 residues. The V and J ends lost 0 bases and 8 bases respectively, with 16 bases between them. The DNA of the CDR3 is TGCAGTGCTAGAGAATCCAGGGGTTACAAGGAAAAACTGTTTTTT. Translated, it gives CSARESRGYKEKLFF.

This clonotype was detected many times. V and J are TRBV3-1 and TRBJ2-5, with D unresolved. Trimming removed 3 bases at V and 3 bases at J, with 2 bases between. In germline, CDR1 is LGHDT, CDR2 YNNKEL (reference sequence). There are 11 residues in the CDR3. The CDR3 here is CASSHEETQYF. CDR3 in DNA: TGTGCCAGCAGCCATGAAGAGACCCAGTACTTC.

The chain has TRBV30 and TRBJ1-4, with D perhaps TRBD1 (6 bases). The CDR3 extends over 14 amino acids. Germline V gene lookup returns CDR1 GTSNPN and CDR2 SVGIG (reference sequence). Trimming pared 0 bases from V and 4 bases from J, leaving 9 bases between. In DNA form, the CDR3 reads TGTGCCTGGAGTGTCGGACAGTTTAATGAAAAACTGTTTTTT. Its protein product is CAWSVGQFNEKLFF.

This clonotype was counted only a few times. The V call is TRBV27, the J call TRBJ1-6; D remains ambiguous. The CDR3 consists of 13 residues. Deletions cut 5 bases from V and 7 bases from J, with 9 bases between. Germline V lookup: CDR1 MNHEY, CDR2 SMNVEV (reference sequence). CDR3 region: CASSLHGNSPLHF. The CDR3 coding sequence is TGTGCCAGCAGTCTTCACGGAAATTCACCCCTCCACTTT.

V and J are TRBV27 and TRBJ1-1; D may be TRBD1 (6 bases). Trimming removed 6 bases at V and 11 bases at J, with 19 bases between. Germline CDR1 MNHEY, CDR2 SMNVEV (reference sequence). The CDR3 loop spans 13 amino acids. The CDR3 DNA reads TGTGCCAGCAGCCTAGGACAGTTTACTGTGGCTTTCTTT. Protein sequence: CASSLGQFTVAFF.